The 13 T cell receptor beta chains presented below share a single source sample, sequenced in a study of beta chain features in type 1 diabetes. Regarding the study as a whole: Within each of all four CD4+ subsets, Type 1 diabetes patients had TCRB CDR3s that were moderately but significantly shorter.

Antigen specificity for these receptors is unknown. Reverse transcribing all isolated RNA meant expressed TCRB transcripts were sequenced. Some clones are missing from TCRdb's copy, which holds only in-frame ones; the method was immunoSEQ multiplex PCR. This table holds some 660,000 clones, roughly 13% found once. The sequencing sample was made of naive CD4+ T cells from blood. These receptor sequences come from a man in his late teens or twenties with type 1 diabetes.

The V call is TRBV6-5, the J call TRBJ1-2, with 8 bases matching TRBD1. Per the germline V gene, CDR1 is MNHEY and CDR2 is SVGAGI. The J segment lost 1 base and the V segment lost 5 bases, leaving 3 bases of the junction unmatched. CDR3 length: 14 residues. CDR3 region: CASSRDRYNYGYTF. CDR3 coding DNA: TGTGCCAGCAGTCGGGACAGGTATAACTATGGCTACACCTTC.

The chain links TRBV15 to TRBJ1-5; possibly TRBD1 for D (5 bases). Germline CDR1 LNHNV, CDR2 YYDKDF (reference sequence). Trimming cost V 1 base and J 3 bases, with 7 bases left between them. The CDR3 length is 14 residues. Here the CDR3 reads CATSRGQLNQPQHF. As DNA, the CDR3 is TGTGCCACCAGCAGAGGACAGCTCAATCAGCCCCAGCATTTT.

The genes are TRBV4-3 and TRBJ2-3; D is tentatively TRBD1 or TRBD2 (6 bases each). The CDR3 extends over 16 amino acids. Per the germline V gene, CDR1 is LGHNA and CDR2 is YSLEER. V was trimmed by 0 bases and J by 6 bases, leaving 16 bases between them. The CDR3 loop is CASSQEAGGTGDTQYF. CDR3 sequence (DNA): TGCGCCAGCAGCCAAGAGGCCGGGGGCACGGGGGATACGCAGTATTTT.

In DNA form, the CDR3 reads TGCAGCGCGAGTGCCGGGACAGTTAACTATGGCTACACCTTC. Amino acids: CSASAGTVNYGYTF. This chain connects TRBV29-1 to TRBJ1-2; 7 bases map to TRBD1. The V gene end was trimmed by 7 bases and the J gene end by 1 base; junction bases not matched to a gene: 9. Germline V lookup: CDR1 SQVTM, CDR2 ANQGSEA. The CDR3 extends over 14 amino acids.

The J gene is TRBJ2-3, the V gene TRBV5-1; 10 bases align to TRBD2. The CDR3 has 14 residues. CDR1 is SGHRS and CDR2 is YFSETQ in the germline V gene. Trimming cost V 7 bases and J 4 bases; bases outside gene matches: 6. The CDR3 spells CASARSGRADTQYF. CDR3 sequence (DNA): TGCGCCAGCGCGAGGAGCGGGAGGGCAGATACGCAGTATTTT.

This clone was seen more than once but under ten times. This CDR3 reads CSVLSGGETQYF. The CDR3 nucleotides read TGCAGCGTTTTATCCGGGGGAGAGACCCAGTACTTC. The chain carries TRBV29-1 and TRBJ2-5; D perhaps matches TRBD2 (6 bases). The germline V and J ends were trimmed by 5 bases and 4 bases, with 11 bases remaining between them. The CDR3 runs to 12 residues. Germline loops: CDR1 SQVTM, CDR2 ANQGSEA. Full variable domain (rest looked up from reference TRBV29-1 and TRBJ2-5): SAVISQKPSRDICQRGTSLTIQCQVDSQVTMMFWYRQQPGQSLTLIATANQGSEATYESGFVIDKFPISRPNLTFSTLTVSNMSPEDSSIYLCSVLSGGETQYFGPGTRLLVL.

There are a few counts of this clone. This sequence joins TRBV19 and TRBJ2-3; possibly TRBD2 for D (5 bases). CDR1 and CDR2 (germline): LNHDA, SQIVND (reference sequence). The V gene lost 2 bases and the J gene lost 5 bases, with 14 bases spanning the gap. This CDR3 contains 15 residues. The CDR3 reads CASSIRARGGDTQYF. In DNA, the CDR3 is TGTGCCAGTAGTATAAGAGCTCGAGGAGGAGATACGCAGTATTTT.

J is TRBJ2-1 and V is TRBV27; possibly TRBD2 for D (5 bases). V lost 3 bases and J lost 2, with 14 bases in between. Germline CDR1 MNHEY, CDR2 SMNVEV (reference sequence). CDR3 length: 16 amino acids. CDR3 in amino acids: CASSLVAGVTYNEQFF. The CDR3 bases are TGTGCCAGCAGTTTGGTGGCCGGGGTTACCTACAATGAGCAGTTCTTC.

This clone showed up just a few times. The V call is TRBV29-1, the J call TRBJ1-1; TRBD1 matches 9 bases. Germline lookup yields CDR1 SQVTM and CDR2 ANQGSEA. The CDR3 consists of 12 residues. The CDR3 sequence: CSAGQGNTEAFF. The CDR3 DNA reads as TGCAGTGCGGGACAGGGGAACACTGAAGCTTTCTTT.

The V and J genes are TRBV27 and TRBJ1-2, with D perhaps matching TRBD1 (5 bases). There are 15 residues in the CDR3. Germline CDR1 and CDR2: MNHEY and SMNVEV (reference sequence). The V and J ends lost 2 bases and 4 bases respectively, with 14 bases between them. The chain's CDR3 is CASSLAQASSYGYTF. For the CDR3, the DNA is TGTGCCAGCAGTTTAGCACAGGCCAGTAGCTATGGCTACACCTTC.

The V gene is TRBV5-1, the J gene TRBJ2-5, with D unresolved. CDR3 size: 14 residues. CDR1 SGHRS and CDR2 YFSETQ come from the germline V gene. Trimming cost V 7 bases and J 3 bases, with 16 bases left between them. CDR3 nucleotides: TGCGCCAGCGGTGTAGGGTCTAAAGAAGAGACCCAGTACTTC. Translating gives CASGVGSKEETQYF. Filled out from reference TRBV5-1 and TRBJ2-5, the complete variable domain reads KAGVTQTPRYLIKTRGQQVTLSCSPISGHRSVSWYQQTPGQGLQFLFEYFSETQRNKGNFPGRFSGRQFSNSRSEMNVSTLELGDSALYLCASGVGSKEETQYFGPGTRLLVL.

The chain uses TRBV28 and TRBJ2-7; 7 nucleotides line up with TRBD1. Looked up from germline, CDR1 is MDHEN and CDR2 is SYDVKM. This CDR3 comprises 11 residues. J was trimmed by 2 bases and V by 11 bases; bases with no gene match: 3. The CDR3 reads CAEGTAYEQYF. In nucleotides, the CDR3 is TGTGCCGAAGGGACAGCCTACGAGCAGTACTTC. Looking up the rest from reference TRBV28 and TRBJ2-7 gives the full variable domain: DVKVTQSSRYLVKRTGEKVFLECVQDMDHENMFWYRQDPGLGLRLIYFSYDVKMKEKGDIPEGYSVSREKKERFSLILESASTNQTSMYLCAEGTAYEQYFGPGTRLTVT.

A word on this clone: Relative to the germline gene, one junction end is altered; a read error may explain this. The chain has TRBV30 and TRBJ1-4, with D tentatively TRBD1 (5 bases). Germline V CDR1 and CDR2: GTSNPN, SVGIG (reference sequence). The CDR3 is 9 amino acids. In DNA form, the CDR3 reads TGTGCCTGGAGTCGGGACTTCCTTTTT. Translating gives CAWSRDFLF. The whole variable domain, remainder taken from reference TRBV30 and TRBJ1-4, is SQTIHQWPATLVQPVGSPLSLECTVEGTSNPNLYWYRQAAGRGLQLLFYSVGIGQISSEVPQNLSASRPQDRQFILSSKKLLLSDSGFYLCAWSRDFLFGSGTQLSVL.